This note documents a single T cell receptor (beta chain) sequence. No antigen is known for it. No qualities accompany the bases; no much larger clone lies one base away. This specimen comes from a study of cytomegalovirus exposure and HLA in healthy donors listed by TCRdb under 2017. Describing the broader study: An earlier analysis of 550 to 700 of the donors reported more than 250 Gb of sequence data and 100 million to 140 million unique TCR beta sequences from about 200 million T cells. The study aimed to test whether cataloging public T cell receptors could reveal signatures of past pathogen exposure. Along with the approximately 670-subject first cohort, a separate validation cohort of over a hundred different subjects was used. In a later genetic analysis, genome-wide SNP genotypes for about three fifths of the 666 donors were used, and that subset was treated as a discovery cohort. The genetic ancestry cluster associated with self-reported Caucasian donors included around 76% of the approximately 430 genotyped donors. Because of strong linkage in the cohort, roughly five DR-DQ haplotypes were treated as single units for association and clustering. The study profiled the T cell repertoires of about 720 subjects by immunosequencing and related them to cytomegalovirus serostatus. The study combined high-throughput TCR immunosequencing, statistical association of individual TCRs with disease status, and machine learning to predict cytomegalovirus infection status. In an earlier analysis of around 540 of the donors, high-throughput TCR beta sequencing was used to judge whether each TCR beta V gene segment behaved as functional or pseudogenic. Donor age, sex, ethnicity and CMV serostatus were compiled together with the repertoire data. HLA typing covered class I and class II loci at four-digit resolution. Rather than using new phenotypic data, the later analysis identified candidate immune exposures from TCR beta sequences and from how often those sequences occurred across donors. Among 350 to 400 genotyped donors of the cohort, an average of roughly 240,000 unique TCR beta nucleotide sequences were sequenced per donor, roughly a sixth of them non-productive. All discovery cohort repertoires had been generated on a single sequencing platform. In a later analysis, previously published TCR beta repertoires from hundreds of donors were re-analyzed and high-resolution HLA genotyping was added so that TCR occurrence patterns could be studied. The number of donors typed differed by locus, with roughly 620-630 for A, B, C, DRB1 and DQB1, around 560 for DQA1, 606 for DPA1, and around 450 for DPB1. An early release that covered some 640 HLA-typed donors contained approximately 300 gigabases of sequencing data and 65 million to 100 million unique TCR sequences.

The cohort was made up of approximately 670 healthy bone marrow donors. At the time of sampling, every cohort member was nominally healthy, though immune exposures that went unrecorded were likely present. The donor tested CMV seropositive, placing the donor among the roughly 300 seropositive members of the cohort. A peripheral blood sample was provided by each donor, and peripheral blood mononuclear cells were used for TCR beta sequencing. The Qiagen DNeasy Blood Extraction Kit was used to extract genomic DNA from the blood cell samples. CDR1 is given as GTSNPN and CDR2 as SVGIG, both from the germline V gene (reference sequence). The CDR3 contains 12 residues, cysteine and phenylalanine counted. Here the CDR3 DNA is all that survives: 36 bases in frame from base 1. The trim is 3 bases for V and 4 bases for J, with a gap of 9 bases between the germline ends. Broader findings and caveats from the paper: It was suggested by the authors that the approach could potentially be generalized to other disease states and immunological phenotypes. In a later analysis, TCR association rates were found to vary across HLA loci, with the most associated TCRs seen for DRB1 alleles and the fewest for HLA-C alleles. The classifier was reported to diagnose cytomegalovirus status with high specificity and sensitivity in both the original and validation cohorts. Immune exposure information for the cohort was limited to CMV serostatus. In a later genetic analysis, a missense DCLRE1C variant was associated with V-gene and J-gene trimming of TCR beta chains, and the association was replicated in an independent cohort. Correlated functional status among segregating V segments might reflect linkage disequilibrium, but an unknown experimental factor could not be ruled out. In vitro tests confirmed that a few of the cytomegalovirus-associated TCR beta chains recognize cytomegalovirus antigens. In a later analysis, HLA-associated TCR beta chains showed more clonal expansion and lower generation probabilities than non-associated chains that were equally common. The cohort was sequenced for TCR beta chains only, and without alpha or paired-chain data the features that could be detected were limited. The study gave a list of some 150 TCR beta chains associated with cytomegalovirus. A further reported finding was that TCR beta sequences accurately predicted the HLA-A and HLA-B alleles for most subjects in the first cohort. Assigning TCR associations to individual alleles was difficult when HLA alleles, especially DR and DQ, strongly co-occurred. Because counts were too low, roughly 16 rarely observed V segments, including chromosome 9 orphons, were left out of the earlier analysis of some 640 of the donors. The sequencing pipeline was judged likely to have produced a cluster of highly shared sequence variants as a technical artifact. Most CMV-associated TCR beta chains appeared to be HLA-restricted in a later analysis, and the HLA associations seemed to be driven largely by CMV exposure. Some IMGT-functional V segments, including TRBV6-2 and TRBV6-3, could not be distinguished by the 87-base-pair reads and were therefore excluded. According to a later analysis, parvovirus B19, influenza, CMV and Epstein-Barr virus appeared linked to several top co-occurrence clusters. Sequencing depth was assumed to be roughly uniform across donors in the presence/absence analyses, though that assumption may not hold. According to a later genetic analysis, donors in an Asian-associated ancestry cluster had fewer N-insertions in productive TCRs than the roughly 670-donor mean. Most TCR sequences were observed very rarely across donors, whereas some public TCRs were present in many individuals. In an earlier analysis of 450 to 750 of the donors, most TCR beta V segments appeared in productive rearrangements about 87% or about 30% of the time, broadly matching IMGT annotations. In a later analysis, around 15,000 TCR beta sequences were associated with specific HLA alleles at a false discovery rate of 0.05. HLA typing was unavailable for some donors at each locus, so association tests used only the typed subset.

Receptor libraries were prepared by the immunoSEQ multiplex PCR assay. For the multiplex PCR, a mixture combining 60 forward primers for TCR Vbeta segments and 13 reverse primers for TCR Jbeta segments was used. The CDR3 region of rearranged TCR beta genes was amplified from genomic DNA by a multiplex PCR assay. On the Illumina HiSeq System, the amplified TCR beta libraries were sequenced as 87-base-pair reads. Per the source publication's procedure: In a later analysis, tens of millions of unique TCR beta chains were counted across the roughly 610 repertoires, and roughly 11 million of these chains were shared by at least two donors. Raw reads were error-corrected and collapsed into unique sequences by a nearest-neighbor algorithm in which closely related sequences were merged to remove PCR and sequencing errors. Alignment of CDR3 sequences to IMGT reference sequences was used to assign V, D and J gene segments. Each retained sequence needed at least a six-nucleotide match to both a V gene segment and a J gene segment. A rearrangement counted as productive if the CDR3 had no stop codons and remained in frame with V and J, and every other rearrangement counted as non-productive. CDR3 was defined by IMGT convention, running from the second conserved V-encoded cysteine to the conserved J-encoded phenylalanine. The earlier analysis of 587 of the donors excluded sequences that lacked an unambiguous match to a single V gene segment. In an earlier analysis of almost 600 of the donors, a V segment was called functional when productive rearrangements were above 56.7%, and segregating when the standard deviation between donors exceeded 5%. A statistical classification framework was built for diagnosing cytomegalovirus status from the catalog of TCR beta chain sequences. V and J gene assignment, in a later analysis, came from comparing TCR nucleotide sequences with IMGT/GENE-DB human TR gene sequences. A later analysis assigned CDR3 sequences and most-parsimonious VDJ recombination scenarios with the TCRdist pipeline. In a later analysis, each TCR beta chain was defined by its CDR3 amino acid sequence together with its V-gene family, and reads lacking a unique V-gene family were excluded. A later analysis removed 600 or so highly shared, low-generation-probability nucleotide sequences to deal with suspected cross-contamination and a sequencing artifact. In a later analysis, a clonal expansion index for each public chain was calculated from normalized within-repertoire ranks of inferred template counts. A later analysis computed generation probabilities with a VDJ recombination model fitted to out-of-frame rearrangements, and checked the results against IGoR. A later analysis scored TCR-TCR, TCR-HLA and TCR-CMV co-occurrence with hypergeometric tests, applying a repertoire-size bias correction to TCR pairs. False discovery rates were estimated in a later analysis by permuting HLA or CMV assignments 20 times. In a later analysis, co-occurring TCRs were grouped with DBSCAN, and TCRdist sequence similarity was added when clustering was performed within HLA-allele-positive subsets. Co-occurrence clustering excluded repertoires with fewer than 30,000 or more than 120,000 public chains, plus five with anomalous nucleotide sharing. This is the immuneACCESS table as TCRdb keeps it, with only in-frame sequences that have V and J called. A part of the clones is gone; compared with another copy, unresolved V genes explain less than half, and the rest is unexplained. V, J and clone size were drawn from that table, and D and trimming were deduced from the DNA. The sample table contains over 95,000 clones; only one count was recorded for 60% to 85% of them. The ten largest clonotypes hold less than 15% of the sample.

The rearranged segments are TRBV30 and TRBJ1-1; TRBD1 is possibly the D segment (5 matching bases). This receptor was identified in a woman in her thirties or forties in good health and CMV-seropositive. Sequencing was carried out using PBMCs. The CDR3 in this case is CAWRRGTTEAFF. The nucleotide sequence is TGTGCCTGGAGACGGGGGACCACTGAAGCTTTCTTT.